This T cell receptor beta chain is from a study of vaccination and CD4 T cells after COVID-19 (dated by TCRdb to between 2021 and 2023). Regarding the study in general: SARS-CoV-2 positivity had been established in the convalescent patients by nasal swab PCR, and mild disease was recorded in several of these patients and severe disease in one. In the convalescent cohort there were six males and four females, among whom were two Hispanic individuals, seven Caucasians, two Asians and one multiracial person. Participants got two doses of the Pfizer-BioNTech BNT162b2 vaccine (n=8) or two doses of the Moderna mRNA-1273 vaccine (n=2). Post-COVID blood samples from convalescent patients were collected a median of 101 days after diagnosis, with a range of roughly 35 to 170 days. Post-vaccine blood samples were collected a median of around 2.5 months after the second vaccine dose, ranging from roughly 13 to 250 days. The cultures were stimulated with overlapping spike peptide pools from SARS-CoV-2 and from the common cold coronaviruses HCoV-NL63, HCoV-OC43 and HCoV-229E. In control cultures, a CEFX viral epitope pool was used as positive control, an HIV-1 Nef peptide pool was used as negative control, or no peptide was added. The spike-specific CD4+ TCR repertoire was compared before and after mRNA vaccination in over nine COVID-19 convalescent patients and several infection-naive healthy vaccine recipients.

Library preparation was by PCR. DNA from cultured CD4+ T cells was subjected to TCR sequencing with the Oncomine TCR Beta short-read assay at the Johns Hopkins FTIC core. The QIAamp micro DNA kit was used to extract genomic DNA from the cultured CD4+ T cells. Oncomine TCR Beta libraries from cultured CD4+ T cells were pooled with unique dual indexes and sequenced on an Illumina iSeq 100. Concerning the study's data processing: Non-productive sequences were removed, and CDR3s that did not start with C, did not end with F or W, or were shorter than 7 amino acids were discarded. Antigen-specific clonotypes were identified with the MANAFEST web application by comparing peptide-stimulated wells with reference and other culture wells. Positive clones required FDR below 0.05, an odds ratio above 5, and productive frequency above 0.1% in at least two of three replicate wells. A clonotype counted as cross-reactive if it showed significant expansion both in the SARS-CoV-2 spike wells and in at least one common cold coronavirus spike condition. Similarity between CDR3 sequences was evaluated in R version 3.6.1 using Levenshtein distances (stringdist) and unrooted phylogenetic trees (ape). TCRdb took the public reads, trimmed them with fastp at Q25, ran MiXCR for clone calling and kept in-frame beta chains. Here each entry gathers all rows of one CDR3 protein and keeps the most common genes and DNA. The V and J calls here are based on TCRdb, not the publication. Across this sample there are about 13,000 distinct CDR3 sequences, with about 74% seen only once. Jointly, the top ten make up around 32% of the sample.

In the paper's terms, the treatment or condition label means: approximately nine-day PBMC culture with coronavirus spike peptide pools or control peptides (ViraFEST assay). To expand antigen-specific T cells with peptide pools and then pick out the expanded clonotypes through TCR sequencing, the study relied on the ViraFEST assay. The convalescent patients' positive SARS-CoV-2 PCR tests were from March to December 2020, which was before the Alpha, Beta and Delta variants emerged in the United States. Each well held 2 million or so PBMCs cultured in IMDM containing approximately 5% human AB serum and around 10 IU/ml IL-2, with around 9.2 ug/ml peptide pools added. On days 3 and 7, half of the culture medium was replaced with fresh IL-2-containing medium. After around 11 days of culture, CD4+ T cells were isolated by negative selection using the EasySep CD4+ T cell isolation kit. Ficoll-Paque Plus gradient centrifugation was used to isolate PBMCs from whole blood, and the isolated PBMCs were then either used fresh or cryopreserved at -140C. Triplicate wells were generally used for each culture condition.

What the work shows at the level of the full study, not this receptor alone: Of the vaccine-specific clones in convalescent patients, 304 of 307, or nearly all, reacted only to SARS-CoV-2 spike and did not cross-react with common cold coronaviruses. Although the median number of SARS-CoV-2-reactive clonotypes went up from around 20 after infection to about 38 after vaccination, the increase was not significant. In convalescent patients, a median around 90% of post-vaccine SARS-CoV-2-reactive clones were detected only after vaccination, suggesting vaccine-specific priming. The study included relatively few convalescent patients and did not analyze early timepoints after natural infection.

At the junction V is shortened by 5 bases and J by 6 bases; bases outside the gene matches: 14. Counted from cysteine to phenylalanine, this CDR3 has 15 amino acids. Left in the record is the CDR3 DNA by itself, 45 bases read in frame from the first base. The germline V gene (reference sequence) supplies CDR1 DFQATT and CDR2 SNEGSKA. This clonotype was observed once. The antigen it binds to is not known. The record has no base qualities; no much larger clone is one base away. Resting on one read, the evidence is weak. What was sequenced was CD4+ T cells from blood, cultured in vitro. The rearranged chain carries TRBV20-1 and TRBJ2-5; 8 central nucleotides agree with TRBD2. The TCR sequence derives from a human donor who had recovered from COVID-19. The DNA sequence is given as TGCAGTGCTCATACCCGTCCGGTAGCGGGGAAGACCCAGTACTTC. The encoded protein is CSAHTRPVAGKTQYF.